The present TCR beta chain was sequenced within a study of cytomegalovirus exposure and HLA in healthy donors. Study-wide findings and caveats: According to a subsequent analysis, TCR clusters from the first cohort were inclined to appear together in the roughly 120 validation repertoires. Investigators reported fewer than 200 TCR beta chains as tied to cytomegalovirus.

Profiled with immunoSEQ multiplex PCR; TCRdb holds only in-frame clones, not every one. The sample lists more than 95,000 clones; 70% to 90% were seen once. V gave up 6 bases and J gave up 0 bases, with 6 bases separating them. The germline CDR1 and CDR2 sequences are SGHAT and FQNNGV. There are 13 residues in the CDR3. With regard to this clone: The antigen is undetermined.

The receptor was isolated from a man between 18 and 29 years old in good health and CMV-seropositive. The V gene is TRBV11-2, the J gene TRBJ2-4; D gene uncertain. Sequencing used PBMCs. The CDR3 protein is CASRQLAKNIQYF. In DNA, the CDR3 is TGTGCCAGCAGACAGCTAGCCAAAAACATTCAGTACTTC.